These 31 T cell receptor beta chains share one sample of origin, sequenced in a study of blood T cell repertoires in COVID-19. This table comes from immunoSEQ multiplex PCR, and its TCRdb copy is limited to in-frame clones, with some not included. The sample lists roughly 250,000 clones; around nine tenths were seen once. Sequencing was performed on PBMCs or T cells enriched from blood (not recorded which). These receptors came from a woman under 30 who had recovered from COVID-19.

This chain links TRBV29-1 with TRBJ1-1; tentative D call: TRBD1 (5 bases). Germline CDR1 SQVTM, CDR2 ANQGSEA. This CDR3 spans 13 amino acids. Trimming left V 7 bases short and J 0 bases short, with 12 bases between. DNA of the CDR3: TGCAGCGCTGCACAGGTAATGAACACTGAAGCTTTCTTT. Translated, it gives CSAAQVMNTEAFF.

This chain links TRBV28 with TRBJ1-2, with D unclear. Germline CDR1 is MDHEN and CDR2 is SYDVKM. The CDR3 spans 14 residues. Between the trimmed V and J ends, which lost 1 base and 6 bases, there was a span of 12 bases. Here the CDR3 DNA reads TGTGCCAGCAGTTTATTCGCGGGCCGGGATGGCTACACCTTC. This sequence encodes CASSLFAGRDGYTF.

The CDR3 sequence is CASRTGTLNTEAFF. CDR3 nucleotides: TGCGCCAGCAGGACCGGGACATTGAACACTGAAGCTTTCTTT. The rearrangement joins TRBV5-1 to TRBJ1-1; D might be TRBD1 (6 bases). The V gene's germline CDR1 is SGHRS and CDR2 YFSETQ. The CDR3 spans 14 residues. Trimming removed 5 bases at V and 0 bases at J, with 11 bases between.

The genes are TRBV12-3 or TRBV12-4 and TRBJ1-2, with 7 bases lining up with TRBD1. The CDR3 consists of 12 residues. V trimming: 7 bases; J trimming: 6 bases; junction bases outside the gene matches: 5. CDR3 amino acids: CASNLQGNGYTF. The CDR3 DNA sequence: TGTGCCAGCAACCTACAGGGGAATGGCTACACCTTC.

The chain uses TRBV12-3 or TRBV12-4 and TRBJ1-5; 9 bases map to TRBD1. The CDR3 is made up of 13 amino acids. Trimming took 5 bases from V and 4 from J; bases not matched to a gene: 0. CDR3 DNA: TGTGCCAGCAGTGGGACAGGGAATCAGCCCCAGCATTTT. Its translation is CASSGTGNQPQHF.

This chain's CDR3 is CASSPKGAQLAKNIQYF. For the CDR3, the DNA is TGTGCCAGCTCACCAAAGGGGGCCCAGCTAGCCAAAAACATTCAGTACTTC. The chain joins TRBV18 to TRBJ2-4; 7 bases agree with TRBD1. The CDR3 contains 17 residues. Germline CDR1 and CDR2: KGHSH and LQKENI. J lost 0 bases, V lost 2 bases, and 7 bases had no gene match.

This chain connects TRBV9 to TRBJ2-2, with D perhaps matching TRBD1 (6 bases). The CDR3 spans 19 residues. Germline V gene data show CDR1 as SGDLS and CDR2 as YYNGEE. V dropped 4 bases and J dropped 0 bases, with 22 bases sitting between them. The CDR3 loop is CASSPVSRTASSNTGELFF. CDR3 sequence (DNA): TGTGCCAGCAGCCCAGTTTCCCGGACAGCCTCTTCGAACACCGGGGAGCTGTTTTTT.

CDR3 in DNA: TGTGCCAGCAGCGAGTGGGGGAGGTCCTATAATTCACCCCTCCACTTT. Its translation is CASSEWGRSYNSPLHF. The chain combines TRBV5-5 with TRBJ1-6; a possible D gene is TRBD1 (5 bases). With 4 bases removed from V and 1 base from J, the gap between germline ends came to 12 bases. Germline loops: CDR1 SGHKS, CDR2 YYEKEE (reference sequence). The CDR3 consists of 16 residues.

This clone was picked up one time. This rearrangement joins TRBV5-8 to TRBJ1-1, with D uncertain. CDR1 is SGHTS and CDR2 is YDEGEE in the germline V gene. The CDR3 spans 13 residues. Trimming took off 0 bases at V and 4 bases at J, with 7 bases between the two ends. The CDR3 sequence: CASSLGRGTEAFF. CDR3 bases: TGTGCCAGCAGCTTGGGACGGGGCACTGAAGCTTTCTTT. The complete variable domain, with remaining parts taken from reference TRBV5-8 and TRBJ1-1, reads EAGVTQSPTHLIKTRGQQATLRCSPISGHTSVYWYQQALGLGLQFLLWYDEGEERNRGNFPPRFSGRQFPNYSSELNVNALELEDSALYLCASSLGRGTEAFFGQGTRLTVV.

V gene TRBV27 combines with J gene TRBJ1-5; TRBD1 matches 10 bases. J was trimmed by 4 bases and V by 3 bases; bases with no gene match: 0. The germline V gene has CDR1 MNHEY and CDR2 SMNVEV (reference sequence). The CDR3 is 14 residues long. CDR3 DNA sequence: TGTGCCAGCAGTTTGGGACAGGGGAATCAGCCCCAGCATTTT. As protein: CASSLGQGNQPQHF.

In regard to this clone: This specimen includes other DNA sequences encoding the same CDR3. The gene calls are TRBV11-3 and TRBJ2-1; a weak D match, TRBD2 (5 bases). This CDR3 is 12 amino acids long. Trimming took 1 base from V and 7 from J, leaving 5 bases between them. Germline CDR1 reads SGHNT; CDR2 reads YENEEA. CDR3 DNA sequence: TGTGCCAGCAGCTTAGCGGGGAATGAGCAGTTCTTC. Protein sequence: CASSLAGNEQFF.

This chain joins TRBV5-4 and TRBJ2-1; D is undetermined. From germline, CDR1 is SGHNT and CDR2 YYREEE (reference sequence). CDR3 length equals 13 residues. V was clipped by 2 bases and J by 10 bases, with 13 bases between them. The CDR3 DNA reads as TGTGCCAGCAGCTTTTCCTGGGCTGGCGAGCAGTTCTTC. Translated: CASSFSWAGEQFF. Using reference TRBV5-4 and TRBJ2-1 for the parts outside the CDR3, the full variable domain is ETGVTQSPTHLIKTRGQQVTLRCSSQSGHNTVSWYQQALGQGPQFIFQYYREEENGRGNFPPRFSGLQFPNYSSELNVNALELDDSALYLCASSFSWAGEQFFGPGTRLTVL.

The chain couples TRBV2 to TRBJ2-3; D is uncertain. This CDR3 contains 15 residues. CDR1 SNHLY and CDR2 FYNNEI come from the germline V gene. Trimming cost V 4 bases and J 0 bases, with 11 bases left between them. The CDR3: CASSVLSTSTDTQYF. The CDR3 DNA reads as TGTGCCAGCAGTGTACTATCTACTAGCACAGATACGCAGTATTTT.

This clone was picked up one time. The rearrangement joins TRBV1 to TRBJ1-5; the table's D call of TRBD1 was not tested on the DNA. TRBV1 is a known pseudogene. There are 15 residues in the CDR3. The CDR3 loop is CTSSPYIRGIQPQHF. The CDR3 DNA is TGCACCAGCAGCCCCTATATTAGGGGGATTCAGCCCCAGCATTTT.

The V and J genes are TRBV6-2 or TRBV6-3 and TRBJ1-1, with D possibly being TRBD1 (6 bases). V was clipped by 5 bases and J by 4 bases, with 17 bases between them. Germline V gene data show CDR1 as MNHEY and CDR2 as SVGEGT. The CDR3 loop spans 15 amino acids. CDR3 sequence reads: CASSPSGEGGTEAFF. CDR3 coding DNA: TGTGCCAGCAGTCCATCAGGGGAGGGGGGCACTGAAGCTTTCTTT.

The chain couples TRBV3-1 (or the pseudogene TRBV3-2) to TRBJ1-1, with D unresolved. The germline gives CDR1 LGHDT, CDR2 YNNKEL (reference sequence). Trimming stripped 0 bases from V and 4 bases from J, with 9 bases between. The CDR3 is 14 amino acids. The CDR3: CASSQDGRFTEAFF. Here the CDR3 DNA reads TGTGCCAGCAGCCAAGATGGGCGTTTCACTGAAGCTTTCTTT.

The rearrangement uses TRBV7-9 and TRBJ2-7, with 12 bases lining up with TRBD2. From germline, CDR1 is SEHNR and CDR2 FQNEAQ (reference sequence). V lost 2 bases to trimming and J lost 6 bases; unmatched junction nucleotides: 5. The CDR3 contains 15 residues. CDR3 sequence reads: CASSLPSGRAGEQYF. The CDR3 coding sequence is TGTGCCAGCAGCTTACCTAGCGGGAGGGCCGGCGAGCAGTACTTC. Based on the CDR3 plus reference TRBV7-9 and TRBJ2-7, the full variable domain is DTGVSQNPRHKITKRGQNVTFRCDPISEHNRLYWYRQTLGQGPEFLTYFQNEAQLEKSRLLSDRFSAERPKGSFSTLEIQRTEQGDSAMYLCASSLPSGRAGEQYFGPGTRLTVT.

The genes are TRBV18 and TRBJ1-5; D not certain. Trimming took 3 bases from V and 4 from J, leaving 7 bases between them. CDR3 length: 13 residues. Germline V gene data show CDR1 as KGHSH and CDR2 as LQKENI. Here the CDR3 reads CASSPTQNQPQHF. The CDR3 region has the DNA TGTGCCAGCTCACCCACCCAGAATCAGCCCCAGCATTTT.

The chain couples TRBV10-3 to TRBJ2-1, with D perhaps matching TRBD2 (6 bases). V was cut by 8 bases and J by 0 bases, with 8 bases left in between. Looked up from germline, CDR1 is ENHRY and CDR2 is SYGVKD. The CDR3 is 13 amino acids. CDR3 bases: TGTGCCATCTTAGCGGACTCCTACAATGAGCAGTTCTTC. Translation: CAILADSYNEQFF.

The CDR3 spells CASSLDRSSYNEQFF. CDR3 nucleotides: TGTGCCAGCAGCTTAGACCGGAGCTCCTACAATGAGCAGTTCTTC. The chain carries TRBV11-2 and TRBJ2-1, with D uncertain. CDR3 size: 15 residues. V was clipped by 0 bases and J by 0 bases, with 6 bases between them. The germline CDR1 and CDR2 sequences are SGHAT and FQNNGV.

The CDR3 region has the DNA TGTGCCAGCAGCTTAGTACTAGTTACAGATACGCAGTATTTT. Residues: CASSLVLVTDTQYF. The chain carries TRBV7-9 and TRBJ2-3, with a possible D match to TRBD2 (5 bases). The CDR3 is 14 residues long. CDR1 is SEHNR and CDR2 is FQNEAQ in the germline V gene (reference sequence). Trimming removed 1 base at V and 3 bases at J, with 8 bases between. The variable domain in full, completed from reference TRBV7-9 and TRBJ2-3, reads DTGVSQNPRHKITKRGQNVTFRCDPISEHNRLYWYRQTLGQGPEFLTYFQNEAQLEKSRLLSDRFSAERPKGSFSTLEIQRTEQGDSAMYLCASSLVLVTDTQYFGPGTRLTVL.

This clone has more than one count but fewer than ten. The chain combines TRBV5-5 with TRBJ1-2; a possible D gene is TRBD1 (5 bases). V lost 4 bases to trimming and J lost 6 bases, with 16 bases between them. CDR1 SGHKS and CDR2 YYEKEE come from the germline V gene (reference sequence). This CDR3 is built from 14 residues. This CDR3 is CASSANSGGDGYTF. The CDR3 DNA is TGTGCCAGCAGCGCGAATTCCGGGGGAGATGGCTACACCTTC.

The chain recombines TRBV6-2 or TRBV6-3 with TRBJ1-2, with unresolved D. The CDR3 loop spans 13 amino acids. The germline CDR1 and CDR2 sequences are MNHEY and SVGEGT. V lost 2 bases and J lost 5, with 9 bases in between. Written as DNA, the CDR3 is TGTGCCAGCAGTTACCCCAGACTTTATGGCTACACCTTC. As protein: CASSYPRLYGYTF.

The J gene is TRBJ2-1, the V gene TRBV10-3, with 11 bases that match TRBD1. Germline V gene data show CDR1 as ENHRY and CDR2 as SYGVKD. The CDR3 is made up of 15 amino acids. The V gene end was trimmed by 4 bases and the J gene end by 9 bases; junction bases not matched to a gene: 8. CDR3 bases: TGTGCCATCAGTGTTGGGACAGGGGGGGGCGGTGAGCAGTTCTTC. Translated, it gives CAISVGTGGGGEQFF.

The rearrangement links TRBV7-9 to TRBJ2-1; 7 bases map to TRBD1. With V trimmed by 5 bases and J by 8 bases, 9 bases remained unmatched. Germline loops: CDR1 SEHNR, CDR2 FQNEAQ (reference sequence). The CDR3 loop spans 14 amino acids. The CDR3 DNA sequence: TGTGCCAGCAGCCGCGACAGGGAGTTCGATGAGCAGTTCTTC. This codes for CASSRDREFDEQFF.

V gene TRBV20-1 combines with J gene TRBJ1-5, with D possibly being TRBD1 (6 bases). Germline values: CDR1 DFQATT, CDR2 SNEGSKA (reference sequence). Trimming stripped 3 bases from V and 7 bases from J, with 13 bases between. The CDR3 length is 13 residues. The CDR3 coding sequence is TGCAGTGCTAGTTCAGGGGCCGGACAGCCCCAGCATTTT. Its translation: CSASSGAGQPQHF.

Here the CDR3 DNA reads TGTGCCAGCAGCTTTGGGACAGGGGGTACCTACGAGCAGTACTTC. Translation: CASSFGTGGTYEQYF. V and J are TRBV7-8 and TRBJ2-7, with 11 bases lining up with TRBD1. Unmatched junction bases numbered 3, after V lost 3 bases and J lost 2 bases. Germline CDR1 is SGHVS and CDR2 is FQNEAQ. This CDR3 spans 15 amino acids. The full variable domain, in which reference TRBV7-8 and TRBJ2-7 provide the parts outside the CDR3, is GAGVSQSPRYKVAKRGQDVALRCDPISGHVSLFWYQQALGQGPEFLTYFQNEAQLDKSGLPSDRFFAERPEGSVSTLKIQRTQQEDSAVYLCASSFGTGGTYEQYFGPGTRLTVT.

The rearrangement links TRBV6-2 or TRBV6-3 to TRBJ1-2; 7 bases map to TRBD1. The CDR3 totals 15 residues. Germline assignment: CDR1 MNHEY and CDR2 SVGEGT. V lost 0 bases, J lost 5 bases, and 6 bases stayed unmatched. For the CDR3, the DNA is TGTGCCAGCAGTTACTCGGAGGGGGCGCGATATGGCTACACCTTC. Amino acids: CASSYSEGARYGYTF.

This chain links TRBV7-3 with TRBJ2-3; D possibly corresponds to TRBD2 (5 bases). Germline-derived CDR1 and CDR2 are SGHTA and FQGTGA. Trimming shortened V by 0 bases and J by 4 bases, and 11 bases separated the two germline ends. CDR3 size: 15 residues. The CDR3 loop is CASSLTGAASDTQYF. CDR3 DNA sequence: TGTGCCAGCAGCTTAACAGGAGCGGCCTCAGATACGCAGTATTTT. Full variable domain (remainder filled in from reference TRBV7-3 and TRBJ2-3): GAGVSQTPSNKVTEKGKYVELRCDPISGHTALYWYRQSLGQGPEFLIYFQGTGAADDSGLPNDRFFAVRPEGSVSTLKIQRTERGDSAVYLCASSLTGAASDTQYFGPGTRLTVL.

The gene calls are TRBV9 and TRBJ2-3, with 7 bases matching TRBD2. Germline loops: CDR1 SGDLS, CDR2 YYNGEE. J lost 3 bases, V lost 0 bases, and 10 bases had no gene match. This CDR3 contains 17 residues. The CDR3 is CASSVAARGLHTDTQYF. The CDR3 DNA sequence: TGTGCCAGCAGCGTAGCTGCGCGGGGGTTACATACAGATACGCAGTATTTT. Supplemented by reference TRBV9 and TRBJ2-3, the full variable domain reads DSGVTQTPKHLITATGQRVTLRCSPRSGDLSVYWYQQSLDQGLQFLIQYYNGEERAKGNILERFSAQQFPDLHSELNLSSLELGDSALYFCASSVAARGLHTDTQYFGPGTRLTVL.

CDR3 bases: TGTGCCAGCAGCCCTAGGAACCAGCCCCAGCATTTT. Its translation: CASSPRNQPQHF. V is TRBV7-6 and J is TRBJ1-5; no reliable D call. Germline V gene lookup returns CDR1 SGHVS and CDR2 FNYEAQ. The ends were cut back, 5 bases at V and 7 bases at J, with 9 bases in the middle. CDR3 length: 12 residues.